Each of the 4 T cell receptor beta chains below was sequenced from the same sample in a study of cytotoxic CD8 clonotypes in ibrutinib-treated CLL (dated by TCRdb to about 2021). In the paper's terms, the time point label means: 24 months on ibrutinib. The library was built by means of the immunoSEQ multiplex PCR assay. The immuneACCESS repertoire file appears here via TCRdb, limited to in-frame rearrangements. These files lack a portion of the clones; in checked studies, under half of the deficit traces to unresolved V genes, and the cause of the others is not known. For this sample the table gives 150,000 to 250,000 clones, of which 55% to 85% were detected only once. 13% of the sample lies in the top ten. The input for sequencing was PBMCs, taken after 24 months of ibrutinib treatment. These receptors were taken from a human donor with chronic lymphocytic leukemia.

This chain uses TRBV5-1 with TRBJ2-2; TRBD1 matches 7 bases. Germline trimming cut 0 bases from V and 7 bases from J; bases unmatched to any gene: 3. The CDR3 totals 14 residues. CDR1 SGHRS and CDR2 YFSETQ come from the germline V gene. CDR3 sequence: CASSLGQGGGELFF. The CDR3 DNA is TGCGCCAGCAGCTTGGGACAGGGTGGCGGGGAGCTGTTTTTT.

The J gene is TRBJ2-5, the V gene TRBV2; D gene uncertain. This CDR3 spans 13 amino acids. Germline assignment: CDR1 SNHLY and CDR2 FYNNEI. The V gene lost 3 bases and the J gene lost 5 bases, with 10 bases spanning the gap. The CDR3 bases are TGTGCCAGCAGTGACACGGCCGGGGAGACCCAGTACTTC. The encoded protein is CASSDTAGETQYF. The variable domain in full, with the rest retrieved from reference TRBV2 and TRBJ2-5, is EPEVTQTPSHQVTQMGQEVILRCVPISNHLYFYWYRQILGQKVEFLVSFYNNEISEKSEIFDDQFSVERPDGSNFTLKIRSTKLEDSAMYFCASSDTAGETQYFGPGTRLLVL.

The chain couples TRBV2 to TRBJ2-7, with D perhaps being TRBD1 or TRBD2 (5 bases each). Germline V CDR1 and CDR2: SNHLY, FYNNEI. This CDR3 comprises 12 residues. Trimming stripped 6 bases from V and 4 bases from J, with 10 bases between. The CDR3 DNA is TGTGCCAGCAGCGGGACCCTATACGAGCAGTACTTC. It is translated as CASSGTLYEQYF.

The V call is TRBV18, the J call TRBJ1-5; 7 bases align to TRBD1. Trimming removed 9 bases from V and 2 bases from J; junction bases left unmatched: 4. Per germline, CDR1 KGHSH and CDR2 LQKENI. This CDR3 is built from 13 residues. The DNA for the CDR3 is TGTGCCAGGAACGGGACAGGCAATCAGCCCCAGCATTTT. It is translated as CARNGTGNQPQHF.